This is a list of T cell receptor beta chains from one sample in a study of beta chain features in type 1 diabetes. Sequenced by immunoSEQ multiplex PCR; TCRdb stores in-frame clones only, minus some. This sample has just over 600,000 clones, with about a sixth found just once. The sequenced sample consisted of naive CD4+ T cells from blood. These receptors came from a man aged 18 to 30 in good health. Each CDR3 is given with its conserved first and last residue.

cdr3_length,v_call,j_call,cdr3_aa
13,TRBV2,TRBJ1-2,CASTVEGPYGYTF
14,TRBV2,TRBJ2-2,CASSGSRRTGELFF
15,TRBV7-2,TRBJ2-1,CASSLGPGAYNEQFF
15,TRBV5-1,TRBJ2-7,CASSPLLAGAREQYF
13,TRBV7-8,TRBJ1-4,CASSSRTREKLFF
14,TRBV7-9,TRBJ1-5,CASSATLPNQPQHF
11,TRBV18,TRBJ2-3,CASSLSDTQYF
22,TRBV29-1,TRBJ2-6,CSVGSGTQGGPSWFSGANVLTF
14,TRBV4-1,TRBJ1-5,CASSQTGGNQPQHF
16,TRBV15,TRBJ1-2,CATSRDLVGRNYGYTF
12,TRBV5-4,TRBJ2-7,CASSFESYEQYF
11,TRBV20-1,TRBJ1-2,CSATDTTGYTF
14,TRBV7-2,TRBJ2-7,CASSSAGTVYEQYF
15,TRBV14,TRBJ2-1,CASSQLAGGPSEQFF
11,TRBV20-1,TRBJ2-1,CSATRGNEQFF
14,TRBV11-2,TRBJ2-5,CASSSSGLQETQYF
14,TRBV30,TRBJ1-6,CAWSLAGGNSPLHF
13,TRBV7-9,TRBJ1-2,CASSLTTNYGYTF
13,TRBV30,TRBJ1-5,CAWNGGRNQPQHF
14,TRBV6-1,TRBJ2-5,CASMGISVTETQYF